The 8 T cell receptor beta chains below were found in one sample sequenced in a study of regulatory T cells in long-lasting Graves disease. Arm-PCR of CDR3 regions and iRepertoire HTBI primers were the basis on which TCR beta libraries were built. One entry per CDR3 protein, called by TCRdb with MiXCR from the multiplex PCR reads. The data show about 330,000 distinct CDR3 sequences, with 15% to 20% seen just once and 20% to 25% held by the top ten. Time point described: newly diagnosed GD, antithyroid drugs for less than 3 months. The TCR library used RNA extracted from PBMCs. In addition, the sample was reused for a study of T cells in Graves' hyperthyroidism and ophthalmopathy.

The input for sequencing was peripheral blood mononuclear cells (PBMCs), taken at new diagnosis, from a patient treated with antithyroid drugs. The receptors here all came from a young woman with Graves disease.

This clonotype was seen ten or more times. The chain uses TRBV6-1 and TRBJ2-1, with a possible D match to TRBD2 (6 bases). The CDR3 has 15 amino acids. From germline, CDR1 is MNHNS and CDR2 SASEGT. Trimming cost V 5 bases and J 5 bases, with 16 bases left between them. The CDR3, as DNA: TGTGCCAGCAGTATAACCGGGACTGGCAACAATGAGCAGTTCTTC. Protein sequence: CASSITGTGNNEQFF.

This clonotype was counted many times. Written as DNA, the CDR3 is TGCGCCAGCAGCGTAACTACCGGGACGGGCCACGGCTACACCTTC. This sequence encodes CASSVTTGTGHGYTF. The gene calls are TRBV5-1 and TRBJ1-2; possible D gene TRBD1, 5 bases. V shed 4 bases and J shed 8 bases, with 21 bases lying between them. The CDR3 runs 15 residues. Germline-derived CDR1 and CDR2 are SGHRS and YFSETQ.

This clonotype was detected ten times or more. The rearrangement uses TRBV7-2 and TRBJ1-1; the match to TRBD1 covers 10 bases. The CDR3 extends over 14 amino acids. The V segment lost 5 bases and the J segment 6 bases; nucleotides outside the gene matches: 6. Germline values: CDR1 SGHTA, CDR2 FQGNSA. CDR3 coding DNA: TGTGCCAGCAGCCCCGGGACAGGGGACGCTGAAGCTTTCTTT. Translating gives CASSPGTGDAEAFF.

This clonotype was recorded many times. The V and J genes are TRBV20-1 and TRBJ2-5; D is uncertain. The CDR3 is made up of 14 amino acids. Trimming removed 4 bases from V and 0 bases from J, with 12 bases in between. The germline V gene encodes CDR1 DFQATT and CDR2 SNEGSKA (reference sequence). CDR3 amino acids: CSATAYDNQETQYF. CDR3 bases: TGCAGTGCTACTGCGTACGATAACCAAGAGACCCAGTACTTC.

As regards this clonotype: Germline and junction disagree at one end, which may indicate a read error. V usage is TRBV3-1 and J usage is TRBJ2-1, with D possibly being TRBD2 (6 bases). The CDR3 contains 15 residues. CDR1 and CDR2 (germline): LGHDT, YNNKEL (reference sequence). CDR3 nucleotide sequence: TGTGCCAGCAGCCCCGGAGCGGGCTCCTACAGTGAGCAGTTCTTC. This translates into CASSPGAGSYSEQFF.

This clonotype was seen ten or more times. The chain is built from TRBV27 and TRBJ2-1; 8 bases fit TRBD2. Germline V lookup: CDR1 MNHEY, CDR2 SMNVEV (reference sequence). V shed 7 bases, J shed 7 bases, and the junction held 3 bases outside the gene matches. The CDR3 is 12 residues long. This chain's CDR3 is CASMRGENEQFF. CDR3 nucleotide sequence: TGTGCCAGCATGCGGGGGGAGAATGAGCAGTTCTTC.

J is TRBJ2-5 and V is TRBV19; TRBD1 is a possible D gene (6 bases). The CDR3 has 15 residues. Trimming cost V 4 bases and J 0 bases, with 12 bases left between them. Germline CDR1 LNHDA, CDR2 SQIVND (reference sequence). For the CDR3, the DNA is TGTGCCAGTAGTAGGGGGCCGTGGTACCAAGAGACCCAGTACTTC. Its protein product is CASSRGPWYQETQYF.

To note about this clonotype: A clone one base away is much larger, so this may be a read error. Because the CDR3 is missing its conserved closing phenylalanine or tryptophan, this is likely a read error. This sequence joins TRBV5-1 and TRBJ2-7; perhaps TRBD2 as D (7 bases). The V end lost 2 bases, the J end lost 2 bases, and 14 bases lay between the germline ends. Germline V gene sequence: CDR1 SGHRS, CDR2 YFSETQ. The length of the CDR3 is 15 residues. CDR3 protein: CASSLGRDTAYEQYS. The DNA for the CDR3 is TGCGCCAGCAGCTTAGGGAGGGACACGGCCTACGAGCAGTACTCC.